This paragraph reports one T cell receptor (beta chain). This entry is derived from a study of identical twins. Via MiXCR, TCRdb re-called the 5' RACE reads, giving one row per CDR3 protein. The repertoire includes hundreds of thousands of distinct CDR3 sequences, around 20% of them detected once, and 4% to 5.5% sits in the top ten. This CDR3 is 14 amino acids long. The V segment lost 1 base and the J segment 4 bases; nucleotides outside the gene matches: 3. Germline V CDR1 and CDR2: DFQATT, SNEGSKA (reference sequence). The same specimen was also included in a second study, on T cells expressing NK-cell markers. As that study records: Each of over 5 donors carried dominant NKG2C+ clonotypes accounting for about 1.0-7.0% of CD8+ T cells. HCMV specificity was not established for the expanded NKG2C+ T cell clones.

The receptor was isolated from a woman aged 18-29 years in good health. The V and J genes are TRBV20-1 and TRBJ1-2, with 10 bases fitting TRBD1. What was sequenced was PBMCs. The CDR3 region is CSARGDRGGYGYTF. For the CDR3, the DNA is TGCAGTGCTAGAGGGGACAGGGGCGGCTATGGCTACACCTTC.